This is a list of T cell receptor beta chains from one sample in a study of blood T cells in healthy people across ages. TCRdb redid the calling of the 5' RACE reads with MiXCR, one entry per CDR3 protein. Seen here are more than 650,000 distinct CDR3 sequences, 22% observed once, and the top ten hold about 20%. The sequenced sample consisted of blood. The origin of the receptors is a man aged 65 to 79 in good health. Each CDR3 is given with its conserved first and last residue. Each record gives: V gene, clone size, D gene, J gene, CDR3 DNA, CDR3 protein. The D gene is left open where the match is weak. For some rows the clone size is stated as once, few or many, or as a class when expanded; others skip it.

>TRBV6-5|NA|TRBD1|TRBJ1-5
TGTGCCAGCAGTCCGGACAGGGCTAGTAATCAGCCCCAGCATTTT
CASSPDRASNQPQHF
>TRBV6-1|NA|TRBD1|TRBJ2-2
TGTGCCAGCAGACTGACAGGGGGAGTGACCGGGGAGCTGTTTTTT
CASRLTGGVTGELFF
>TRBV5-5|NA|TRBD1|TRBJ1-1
TGTGCCAGCAGCGGGACAGTTAGTCAGATTGAAGCTTTCTTT
CASSGTVSQIEAFF
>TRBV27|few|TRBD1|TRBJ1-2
TGTGCCAGCAGTCAATACGGGACAGAGGTACCCCTCTATGGCTGCACCTTC
CASSQYGTEVPLYGCTF
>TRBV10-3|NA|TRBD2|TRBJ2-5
TGTGCCGGGGGTAGCGGGGATCAAGAGACCCAGTACTTC
CAGGSGDQETQYF
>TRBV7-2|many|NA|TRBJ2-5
TGTGCCAGCGCGAAAGGGTCTTTAGCCGCGACCCAGTACTTC
CASAKGSLAATQYF
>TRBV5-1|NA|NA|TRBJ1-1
TGCGCCAGCATGGGGTCTAGGATGACGGTGAACACTGAAGCTTTCTTT
CASMGSRMTVNTEAFF
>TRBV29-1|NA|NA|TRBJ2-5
TGCAGCGTTGAATTTTTGGGGGGCAGGGAGACCCAGTACTTC
CSVEFLGGRETQYF
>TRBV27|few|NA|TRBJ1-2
TGTGCCAGCAGTTTATCAGGGCGGATCTATGGCTACACCTTC
CASSLSGRIYGYTF
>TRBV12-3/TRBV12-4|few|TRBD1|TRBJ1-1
TGTGCCAGCAGTGAGACGGAACAGGGGGCGGTTTGGGGACGAACTGAAGCTTTCTTT
CASSETEQGAVWGRTEAFF
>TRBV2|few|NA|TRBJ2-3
TGTGCCAGCAGTTGGGTTCGGGATACGCAGTATTTT
CASSWVRDTQYF
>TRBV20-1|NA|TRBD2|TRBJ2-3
TGCAGTGCTTTTTTGAGCGGGGGTAAAGATACGCAGTATTTT
CSAFLSGGKDTQYF
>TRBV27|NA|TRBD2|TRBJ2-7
TGTGCCAGCAAAGACGGGGCGGGAGGGTACTACGAGCAGTACTTC
CASKDGAGGYYEQYF
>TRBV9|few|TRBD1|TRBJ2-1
TGTGCCAGCAACCTAGACAGGGGCAATGAGCAGTTCTTC
CASNLDRGNEQFF
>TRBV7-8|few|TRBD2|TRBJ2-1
TGTGCCAGCAGCTTAGTTAGGACTAGCGGGTTAAATGAGCAGTTCTTC
CASSLVRTSGLNEQFF